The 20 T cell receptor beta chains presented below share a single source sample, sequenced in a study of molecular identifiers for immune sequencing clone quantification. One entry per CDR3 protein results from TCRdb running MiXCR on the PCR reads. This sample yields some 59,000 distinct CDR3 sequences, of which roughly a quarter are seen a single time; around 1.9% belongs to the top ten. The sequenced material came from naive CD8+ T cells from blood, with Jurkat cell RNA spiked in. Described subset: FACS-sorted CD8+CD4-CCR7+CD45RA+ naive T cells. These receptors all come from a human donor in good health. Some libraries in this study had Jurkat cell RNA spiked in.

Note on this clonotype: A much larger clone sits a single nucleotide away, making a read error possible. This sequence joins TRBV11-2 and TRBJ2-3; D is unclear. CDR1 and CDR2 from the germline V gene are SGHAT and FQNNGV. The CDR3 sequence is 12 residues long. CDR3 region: CASSFGTDTQSF. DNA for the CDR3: TGTGCCAGCAGCTTCGGCACAGATACGCAGTCTTTT.

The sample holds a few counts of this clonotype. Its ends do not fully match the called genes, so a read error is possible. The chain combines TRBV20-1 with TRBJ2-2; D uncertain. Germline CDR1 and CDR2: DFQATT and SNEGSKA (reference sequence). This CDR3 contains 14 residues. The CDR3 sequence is CSAMLPHITEELFF. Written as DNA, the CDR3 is TGCAGTGCTATGTTGCCACATATCACCGAGGAGCTGTTTTTT.

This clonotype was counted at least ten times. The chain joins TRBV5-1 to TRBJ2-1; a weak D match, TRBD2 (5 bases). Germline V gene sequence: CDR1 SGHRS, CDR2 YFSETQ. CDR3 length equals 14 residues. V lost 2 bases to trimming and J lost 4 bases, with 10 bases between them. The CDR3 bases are TGCGCCAGCAGCTTCAGCGGTTCTTACAATGAGCAGTTCTTC. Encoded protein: CASSFSGSYNEQFF.

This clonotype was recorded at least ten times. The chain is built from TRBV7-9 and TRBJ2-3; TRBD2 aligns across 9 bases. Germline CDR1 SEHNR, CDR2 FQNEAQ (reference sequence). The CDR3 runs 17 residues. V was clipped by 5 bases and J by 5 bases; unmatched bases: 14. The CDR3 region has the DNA TGTGCCAGCAGCCCTCCGGGAGCGGGGGGTCCTATAGATACGCAGTATTTT. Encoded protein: CASSPPGAGGPIDTQYF.

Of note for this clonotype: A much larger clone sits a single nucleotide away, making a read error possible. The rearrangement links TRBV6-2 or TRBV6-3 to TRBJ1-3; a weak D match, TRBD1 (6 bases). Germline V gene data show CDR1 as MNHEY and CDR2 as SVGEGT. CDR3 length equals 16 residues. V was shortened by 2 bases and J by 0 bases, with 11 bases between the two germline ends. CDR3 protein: CASSYPGQTSGNTIYF. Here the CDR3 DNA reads TGTGCCAGCAGTTACCCCGGACAGACCTCTGGAAACACCATATATTTT.

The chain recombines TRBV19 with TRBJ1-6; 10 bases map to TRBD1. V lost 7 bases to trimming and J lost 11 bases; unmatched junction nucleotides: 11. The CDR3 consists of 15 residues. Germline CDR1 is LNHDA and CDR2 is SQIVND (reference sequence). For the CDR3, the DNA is TGTGCCAGTAATGCCGGGGACAGGGGACACCCACCCCTCCACTTT. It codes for CASNAGDRGHPPLHF.

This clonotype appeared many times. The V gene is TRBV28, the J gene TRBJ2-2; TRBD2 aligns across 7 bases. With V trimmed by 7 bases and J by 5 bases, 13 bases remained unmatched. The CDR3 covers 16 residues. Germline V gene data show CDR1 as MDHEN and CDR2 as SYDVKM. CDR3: CASTPGWAGETGELFF. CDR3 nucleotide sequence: TGTGCCAGCACCCCGGGTTGGGCGGGAGAGACCGGGGAGCTGTTTTTT.

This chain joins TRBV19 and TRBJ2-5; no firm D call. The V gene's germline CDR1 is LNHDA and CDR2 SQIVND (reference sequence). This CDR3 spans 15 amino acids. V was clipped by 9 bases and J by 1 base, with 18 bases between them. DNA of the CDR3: TGTGCCAGAAGTCCGCGACGGTCCGTCCAAGAGACCCAGTACTTC. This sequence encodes CARSPRRSVQETQYF. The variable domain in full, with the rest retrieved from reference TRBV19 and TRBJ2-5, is DGGITQSPKYLFRKEGQNVTLSCEQNLNHDAMYWYRQDPGQGLRLIYYSQIVNDFQKGDIAEGYSVSREKKESFPLTVTSAQKNPTAFYLCARSPRRSVQETQYFGPGTRLLVL.

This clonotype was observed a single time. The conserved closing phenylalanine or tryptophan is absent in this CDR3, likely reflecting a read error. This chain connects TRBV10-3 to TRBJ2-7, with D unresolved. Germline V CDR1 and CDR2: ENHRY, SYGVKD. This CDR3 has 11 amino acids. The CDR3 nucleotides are TGTGCCATCAGTGAGACCTACGGGCAGTACTCC. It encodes CAISETYGQYS.

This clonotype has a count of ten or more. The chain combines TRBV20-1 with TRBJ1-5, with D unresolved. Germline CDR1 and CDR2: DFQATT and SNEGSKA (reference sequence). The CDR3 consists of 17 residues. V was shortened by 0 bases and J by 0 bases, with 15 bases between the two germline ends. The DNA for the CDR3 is TGCAGTGCTAGAGATCTGCGTTCCGCCTATAGCAATCAGCCCCAGCATTTT. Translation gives CSARDLRSAYSNQPQHF.

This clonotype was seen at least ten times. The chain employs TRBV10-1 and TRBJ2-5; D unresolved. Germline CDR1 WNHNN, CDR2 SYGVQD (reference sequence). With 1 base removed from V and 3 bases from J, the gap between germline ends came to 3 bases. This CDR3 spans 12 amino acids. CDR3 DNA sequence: TGCGCCAGCAGTGAGTTGGAAGAGACCCAGTACTTC. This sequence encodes CASSELEETQYF.

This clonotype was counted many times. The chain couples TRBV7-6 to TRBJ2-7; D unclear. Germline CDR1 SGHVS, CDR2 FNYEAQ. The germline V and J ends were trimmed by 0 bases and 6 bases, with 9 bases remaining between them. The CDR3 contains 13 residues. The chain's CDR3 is CASSLAGWPEQYF. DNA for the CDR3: TGTGCCAGCAGCTTAGCGGGGTGGCCCGAGCAGTACTTC. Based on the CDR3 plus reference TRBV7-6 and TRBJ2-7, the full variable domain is GAGVSQSPRYKVTKRGQDVALRCDPISGHVSLYWYRQALGQGPEFLTYFNYEAQQDKSGLPNDRFSAERPEGSISTLTIQRTEQRDSAMYRCASSLAGWPEQYFGPGTRLTVT.

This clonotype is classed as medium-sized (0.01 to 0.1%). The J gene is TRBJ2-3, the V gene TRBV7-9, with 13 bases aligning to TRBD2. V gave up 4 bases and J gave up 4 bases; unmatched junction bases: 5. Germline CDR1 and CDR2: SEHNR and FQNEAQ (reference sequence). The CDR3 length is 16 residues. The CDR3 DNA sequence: TGTGCCAGCAGCTCCGGACTAGCGGGAGCCCCAGATACGCAGTATTTT. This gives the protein CASSSGLAGAPDTQYF.

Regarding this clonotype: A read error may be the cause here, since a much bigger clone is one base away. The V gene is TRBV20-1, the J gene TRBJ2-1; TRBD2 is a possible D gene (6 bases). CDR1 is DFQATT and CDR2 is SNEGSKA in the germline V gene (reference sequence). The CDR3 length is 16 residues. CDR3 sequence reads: CSAREGRASSYNERFF. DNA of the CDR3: TGCAGTGCTAGGGAGGGGCGGGCGAGCTCCTACAATGAGCGGTTCTTC.

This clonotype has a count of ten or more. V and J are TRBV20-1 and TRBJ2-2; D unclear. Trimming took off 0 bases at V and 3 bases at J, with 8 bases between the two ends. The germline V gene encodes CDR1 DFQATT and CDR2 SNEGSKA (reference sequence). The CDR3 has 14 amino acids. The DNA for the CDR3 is TGCAGTGCTAGAGATATCGGCGACACCGGGGAGCTGTTTTTT. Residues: CSARDIGDTGELFF.

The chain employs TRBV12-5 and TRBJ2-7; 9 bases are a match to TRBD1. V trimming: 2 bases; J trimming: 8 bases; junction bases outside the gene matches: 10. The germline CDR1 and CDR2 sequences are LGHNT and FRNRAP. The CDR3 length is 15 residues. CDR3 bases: TGTGCTAGTGGTTTGCTCCGGGACAGGGTCCACAAGCAGTACTTC. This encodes CASGLLRDRVHKQYF.

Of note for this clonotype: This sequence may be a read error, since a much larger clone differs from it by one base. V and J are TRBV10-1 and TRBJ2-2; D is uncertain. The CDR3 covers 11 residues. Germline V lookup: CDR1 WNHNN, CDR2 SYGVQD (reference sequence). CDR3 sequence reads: CANSESGELFF. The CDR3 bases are TGCGCCAACAGTGAGTCCGGGGAGCTGTTTTTT.

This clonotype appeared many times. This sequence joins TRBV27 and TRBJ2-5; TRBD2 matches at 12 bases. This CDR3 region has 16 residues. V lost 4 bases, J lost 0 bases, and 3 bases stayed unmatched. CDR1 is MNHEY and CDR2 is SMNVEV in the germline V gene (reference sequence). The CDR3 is CASSSGLAGYQETQYF. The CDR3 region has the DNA TGTGCCAGCAGTTCAGGACTAGCGGGGTACCAAGAGACCCAGTACTTC.

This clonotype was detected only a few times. Written as DNA, the CDR3 is TGTGCTAGTGGTTTACGGGGGGGCGAGCAGTACTTC. Residues: CASGLRGGEQYF. The chain recombines TRBV12-5 with TRBJ2-7, with TRBD2 identical over 8 bases. CDR1 and CDR2 from the germline V gene are LGHNT and FRNRAP. The CDR3 consists of 12 residues. V lost 3 bases to trimming and J lost 6 bases; unmatched junction nucleotides: 1. Using reference TRBV12-5 and TRBJ2-7 for the parts outside the CDR3, the full variable domain is DARVTQTPRHKVTEMGQEVTMRCQPILGHNTVFWYRQTMMQGLELLAYFRNRAPLDDSGMPKDRFSAEMPDATLATLKIQPSEPRDSAVYFCASGLRGGEQYFGPGTRLTVT.

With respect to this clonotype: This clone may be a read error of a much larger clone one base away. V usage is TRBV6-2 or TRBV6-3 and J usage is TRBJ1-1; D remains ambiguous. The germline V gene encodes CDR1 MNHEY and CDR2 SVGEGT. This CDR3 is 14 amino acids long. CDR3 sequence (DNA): TGTGCCAGCAGTTACGTGTACATGAACACTGAAGCTTCCTTT. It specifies CASSYVYMNTEASF.